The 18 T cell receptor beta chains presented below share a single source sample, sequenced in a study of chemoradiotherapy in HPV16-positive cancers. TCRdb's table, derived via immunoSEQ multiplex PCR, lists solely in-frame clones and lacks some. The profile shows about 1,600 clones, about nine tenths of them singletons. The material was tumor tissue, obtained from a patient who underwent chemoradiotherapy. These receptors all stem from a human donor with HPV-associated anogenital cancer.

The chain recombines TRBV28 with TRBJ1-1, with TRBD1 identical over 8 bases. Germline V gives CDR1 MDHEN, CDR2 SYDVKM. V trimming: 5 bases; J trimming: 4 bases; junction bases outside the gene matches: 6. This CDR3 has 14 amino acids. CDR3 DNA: TGTGCCAGCAGTAAAAACAGGGGGTTCACTGAAGCTTTCTTT. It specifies CASSKNRGFTEAFF.

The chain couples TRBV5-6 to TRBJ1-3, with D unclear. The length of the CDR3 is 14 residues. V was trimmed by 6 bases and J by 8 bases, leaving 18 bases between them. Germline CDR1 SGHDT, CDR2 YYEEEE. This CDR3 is CASNYLNRWDTIYF. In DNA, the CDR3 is TGTGCCAGCAACTACCTTAACCGGTGGGACACCATATATTTT.

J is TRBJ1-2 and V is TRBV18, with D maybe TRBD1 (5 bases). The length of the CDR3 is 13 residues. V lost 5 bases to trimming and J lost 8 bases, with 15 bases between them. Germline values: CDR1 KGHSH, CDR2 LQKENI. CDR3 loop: CASSTTDRGGYTF. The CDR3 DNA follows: TGTGCCAGCTCAACTACAGATCGGGGCGGCTACACCTTC. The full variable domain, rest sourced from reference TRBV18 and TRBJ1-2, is NAGVMQNPRHLVRRRGQEARLRCSPMKGHSHVYWYRQLPEEGLKFMVYLQKENIIDESGMPKERFSAEFPKEGPSILRIQQVVRGDSAAYFCASSTTDRGGYTFGSGTRLTVV.

The CDR3 sequence is CASSLTLNTGELFF. In DNA form, the CDR3 reads TGTGCCAGCAGCTTAACACTGAACACCGGGGAGCTGTTTTTT. The rearrangement uses TRBV7-3 and TRBJ2-2; D is ambiguous. The ends were cut back, 0 bases at V and 1 base at J, with 3 bases in the middle. Germline CDR1 and CDR2: SGHTA and FQGTGA. The CDR3 loop spans 14 amino acids.

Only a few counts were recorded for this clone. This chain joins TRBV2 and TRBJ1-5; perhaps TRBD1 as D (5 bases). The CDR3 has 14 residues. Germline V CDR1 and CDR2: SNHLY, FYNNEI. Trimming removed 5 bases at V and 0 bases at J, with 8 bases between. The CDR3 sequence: CASSRQYSNQPQHF. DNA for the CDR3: TGTGCCAGCAGTCGACAGTATAGCAATCAGCCCCAGCATTTT.

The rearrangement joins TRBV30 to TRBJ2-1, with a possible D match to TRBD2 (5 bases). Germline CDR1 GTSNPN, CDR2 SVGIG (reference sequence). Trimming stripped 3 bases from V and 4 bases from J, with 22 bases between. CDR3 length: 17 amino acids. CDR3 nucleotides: TGTGCCTGGAGCCCTGAGGCCGGGATTCCCAGATACAATGAGCAGTTCTTC. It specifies CAWSPEAGIPRYNEQFF.

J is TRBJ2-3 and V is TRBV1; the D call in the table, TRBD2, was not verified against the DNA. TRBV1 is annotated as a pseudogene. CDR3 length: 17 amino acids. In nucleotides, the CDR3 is TGCACCAGCAGCCAACTTGTAGCGGGGGGGCAGACAGATACGCAGTATTTT. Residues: CTSSQLVAGGQTDTQYF.

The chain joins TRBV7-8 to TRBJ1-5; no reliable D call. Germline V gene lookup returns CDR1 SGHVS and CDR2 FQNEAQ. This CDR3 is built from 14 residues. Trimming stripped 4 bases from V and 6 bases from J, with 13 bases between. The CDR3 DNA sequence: TGTGCCAGCAGCTGGGAGGGTCGTAGTCAGCCCCAGCATTTT. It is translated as CASSWEGRSQPQHF.

For the CDR3, the DNA is TGTGCCAGCTCACCCTACCGGACTAGCGGGAGTCTAGATGAGCAGTTCTTC. It is translated as CASSPYRTSGSLDEQFF. The chain uses TRBV18 and TRBJ2-1; the match to TRBD2 covers 13 bases. The CDR3 runs to 17 residues. Germline V lookup: CDR1 KGHSH, CDR2 LQKENI. The J segment lost 8 bases and the V segment lost 3 bases, leaving 10 bases of the junction unmatched.

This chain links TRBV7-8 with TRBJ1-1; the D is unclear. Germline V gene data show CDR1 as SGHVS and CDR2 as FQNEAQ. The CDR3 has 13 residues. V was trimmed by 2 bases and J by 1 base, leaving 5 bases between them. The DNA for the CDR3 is TGTGCCAGCAGCTTAAGCGAGAACACTGAAGCTTTCTTT. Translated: CASSLSENTEAFF. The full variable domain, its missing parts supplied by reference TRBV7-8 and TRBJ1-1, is GAGVSQSPRYKVAKRGQDVALRCDPISGHVSLFWYQQALGQGPEFLTYFQNEAQLDKSGLPSDRFFAERPEGSVSTLKIQRTQQEDSAVYLCASSLSENTEAFFGQGTRLTVV.

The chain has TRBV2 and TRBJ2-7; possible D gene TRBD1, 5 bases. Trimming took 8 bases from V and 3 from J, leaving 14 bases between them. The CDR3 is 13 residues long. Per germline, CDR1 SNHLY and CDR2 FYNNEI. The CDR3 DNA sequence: TGTGCCAGCGGGGCCATCACTGACTACGAGCAGTACTTC. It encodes CASGAITDYEQYF.

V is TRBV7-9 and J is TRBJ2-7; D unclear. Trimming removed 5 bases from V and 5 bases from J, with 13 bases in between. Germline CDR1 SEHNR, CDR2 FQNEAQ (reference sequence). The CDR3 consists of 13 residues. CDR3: CASSRLTGDEQYF. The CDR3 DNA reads TGTGCCAGCAGCCGTCTCACTGGGGACGAGCAGTACTTC.

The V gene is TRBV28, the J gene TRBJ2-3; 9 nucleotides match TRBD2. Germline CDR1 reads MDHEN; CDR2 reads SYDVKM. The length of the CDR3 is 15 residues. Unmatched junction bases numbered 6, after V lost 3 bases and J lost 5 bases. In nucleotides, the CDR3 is TGTGCCAGCAGTTTGGCGGGAGGGCGGATAGATACGCAGTATTTT. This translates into CASSLAGGRIDTQYF.

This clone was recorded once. This CDR3 reads CASSNSGGPTDTQYF. The CDR3 DNA follows: TGTGCCAGCAGTAATTCGGGGGGCCCTACAGATACGCAGTATTTT. The chain joins TRBV6-4 to TRBJ2-3; weak D call: TRBD2 (7 bases). CDR1 and CDR2 from the germline V gene are MRHNA and SNTAGT. V was cut by 5 bases and J by 3 bases, with 15 bases left in between. The CDR3 runs 15 residues.

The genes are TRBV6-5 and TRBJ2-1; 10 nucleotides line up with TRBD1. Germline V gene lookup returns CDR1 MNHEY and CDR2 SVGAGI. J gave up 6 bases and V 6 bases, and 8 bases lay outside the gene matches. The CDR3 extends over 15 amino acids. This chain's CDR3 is CASSPGTGVSNEQFF. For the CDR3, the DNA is TGTGCCAGCAGCCCCGGGACAGGGGTGAGCAATGAGCAGTTCTTC.

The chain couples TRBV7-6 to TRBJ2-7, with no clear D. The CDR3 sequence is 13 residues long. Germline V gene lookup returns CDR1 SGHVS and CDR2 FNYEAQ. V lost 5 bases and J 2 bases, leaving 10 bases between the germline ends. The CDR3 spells CASSRVSAYEQYF. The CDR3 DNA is TGTGCCAGCAGCCGGGTTTCCGCCTACGAGCAGTACTTC.

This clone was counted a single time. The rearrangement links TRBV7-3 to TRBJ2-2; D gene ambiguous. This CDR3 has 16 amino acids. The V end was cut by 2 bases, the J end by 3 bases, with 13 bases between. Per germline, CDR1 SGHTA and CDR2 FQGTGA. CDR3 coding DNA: TGTGCCAGCAGCTTATACGGCTTCCGCGACACCGGGGAGCTGTTTTTT. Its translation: CASSLYGFRDTGELFF.

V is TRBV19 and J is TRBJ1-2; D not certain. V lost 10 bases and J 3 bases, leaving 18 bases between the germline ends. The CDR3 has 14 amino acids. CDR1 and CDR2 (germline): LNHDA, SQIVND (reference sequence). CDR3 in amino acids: CATQQPGDHYGYTF. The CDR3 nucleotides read TGTGCCACCCAACAACCCGGGGATCACTATGGCTACACCTTC.